Below, 4 T cell receptor beta chains from the same sample are listed, as sequenced in a study of glioma-infiltrating T cells after dendritic cell vaccination. Assay: immunoSEQ multiplex PCR; the TCRdb copy retains only in-frame clones and omits some. This sample has around 100,000 clones, with 75% to 85% found just once. The starting material was blood, obtained before dendritic cell vaccination. The origin of the receptors is a human donor with glioblastoma.

The rearrangement joins TRBV27 to TRBJ2-1; possibly TRBD2 for D (6 bases). The CDR3 consists of 16 residues. Germline V gene data show CDR1 as MNHEY and CDR2 as SMNVEV (reference sequence). V dropped 7 bases and J dropped 3 bases, with 19 bases sitting between them. The CDR3 nucleotides are TGTGCCAGCAAGCCGTCGACTAGTTTTCTCTACAATGAGCAGTTCTTC. Encoded protein: CASKPSTSFLYNEQFF.

V usage is TRBV7-3 and J usage is TRBJ2-1, with D tentatively TRBD2 (5 bases). Between the trimmed V and J ends, which lost 1 base and 6 bases, there was a span of 10 bases. Germline V CDR1 and CDR2: SGHTA, FQGTGA. This CDR3 has 14 amino acids. CDR3 in DNA: TGTGCCAGCAGCTTAAATAAGGAGGCCAATGAGCAGTTCTTC. This encodes CASSLNKEANEQFF.

The chain joins TRBV7-3 to TRBJ2-5, with D unresolved. Trimming cost V 9 bases and J 5 bases, with 7 bases left between them. CDR1 is SGHTA and CDR2 is FQGTGA in the germline V gene. The CDR3 runs 10 residues. The CDR3 nucleotides read TGTGCCAGATGGCGGGAGACCCAGTACTTC. Translated: CARWRETQYF.

This clone was recorded only once. V is TRBV6-5 and J is TRBJ1-3, with a weak D call TRBD1 (5 bases). The CDR3 is made up of 16 amino acids. V shed 4 bases and J shed 0 bases, with 13 bases lying between them. Germline loops: CDR1 MNHEY, CDR2 SVGAGI. In DNA form, the CDR3 reads TGTGCCAGCAGTTCCGACGGAGACAGCTCTGGAAACACCATATATTTT. Translated: CASSSDGDSSGNTIYF.